The next 8 T cell receptor beta chains were all read from a single sample in a study of shared clonotypes between healthy human individuals. Clones were read by immunoSEQ multiplex PCR, and TCRdb kept only the in-frame ones, dropping some. The data hold about 670,000 clones, with approximately 75% observed a single time. Source material: memory CD4+ T cells sorted from blood. Subset meaning: CD45RA-negative fraction. The receptors were gathered from a woman in her twenties or thirties in good health.

The J gene is TRBJ2-7, the V gene TRBV29-1; D might be TRBD1 (6 bases). The CDR3 is 14 residues long. The V end was cut by 5 bases, the J end by 6 bases, with 20 bases between. The germline V gene has CDR1 SQVTM and CDR2 ANQGSEA. CDR3 sequence reads: CSVLGHPERPEQYF. CDR3 nucleotide sequence: TGCAGCGTTTTGGGACACCCGGAACGCCCCGAGCAGTACTTC.

This chain links TRBV19 with TRBJ2-4; TRBD1 aligns across 9 bases. The CDR3 covers 16 residues. Unmatched junction bases numbered 10, after V lost 4 bases and J lost 6 bases. Germline-derived CDR1 and CDR2 are LNHDA and SQIVND (reference sequence). The CDR3 coding sequence is TGTGCCAGTAGTACGGGGCCGGGACAGGGCATAAACATTCAGTACTTC. Translation: CASSTGPGQGINIQYF. The variable domain in full, completed from reference TRBV19 and TRBJ2-4, reads DGGITQSPKYLFRKEGQNVTLSCEQNLNHDAMYWYRQDPGQGLRLIYYSQIVNDFQKGDIAEGYSVSREKKESFPLTVTSAQKNPTAFYLCASSTGPGQGINIQYFGAGTRLSVL.

This clone turned up a few times. The genes are TRBV27 and TRBJ1-5; 10 bases agree with TRBD1. The CDR3 contains 17 residues. The V gene's germline CDR1 is MNHEY and CDR2 SMNVEV (reference sequence). Trimming took 0 bases from V and 7 from J; bases not matched to a gene: 9. CDR3 amino acids: CASSLSPSGTGVQPQHF. The DNA for the CDR3 is TGTGCCAGCAGTTTATCCCCCTCAGGGACAGGGGTCCAGCCCCAGCATTTT.

This clone was counted once. This sequence joins TRBV28 and TRBJ1-1, with a tentative D call TRBD1 (5 bases). CDR1 and CDR2 (germline): MDHEN, SYDVKM. The CDR3 totals 16 residues. Between the trimmed V and J ends, which lost 4 bases and 4 bases, there was a span of 19 bases. CDR3 in DNA: TGTGCCAGCAGTTCAGCCGGGGCCCTTGGTGGCACTGAAGCTTTCTTT. Translation: CASSSAGALGGTEAFF.

The chain employs TRBV19 and TRBJ2-7, with D maybe TRBD1 (6 bases). The germline V and J ends were trimmed by 5 bases and 6 bases, with 17 bases remaining between them. This CDR3 comprises 14 residues. CDR1 is LNHDA and CDR2 is SQIVND in the germline V gene (reference sequence). The DNA for the CDR3 is TGTGCCAGTAGTTTGTCCGGGACATCACTCGAGCAGTACTTC. Translating it yields CASSLSGTSLEQYF.

The chain employs TRBV6-5 and TRBJ2-7; 7 nucleotides line up with TRBD2. J was trimmed by 3 bases and V by 5 bases; bases with no gene match: 10. The CDR3 contains 15 residues. Germline V CDR1 and CDR2: MNHEY, SVGAGI. The CDR3 region is CASSPGGGGRYEQYF. The CDR3 coding sequence is TGTGCCAGCAGTCCTGGCGGGGGAGGCCGCTACGAGCAGTACTTC.

This clone has a handful of counts. The chain couples TRBV18 to TRBJ1-2; D not resolved. This CDR3 is built from 14 residues. V shed 2 bases and J shed 4 bases, with 11 bases lying between them. Germline V gene sequence: CDR1 KGHSH, CDR2 LQKENI. As DNA, the CDR3 is TGTGCCAGCTCACCAGACGGGGATGCCTATGGCTACACCTTC. It encodes CASSPDGDAYGYTF.

The chain joins TRBV15 to TRBJ2-7; D is ambiguous. V was trimmed by 0 bases and J by 3 bases, leaving 9 bases between them. The CDR3 is 14 amino acids. CDR1 LNHNV and CDR2 YYDKDF come from the germline V gene (reference sequence). The chain's CDR3 is CATSRDLGNYEQYF. The CDR3 nucleotides are TGTGCCACCAGCAGAGATTTAGGCAACTACGAGCAGTACTTC.